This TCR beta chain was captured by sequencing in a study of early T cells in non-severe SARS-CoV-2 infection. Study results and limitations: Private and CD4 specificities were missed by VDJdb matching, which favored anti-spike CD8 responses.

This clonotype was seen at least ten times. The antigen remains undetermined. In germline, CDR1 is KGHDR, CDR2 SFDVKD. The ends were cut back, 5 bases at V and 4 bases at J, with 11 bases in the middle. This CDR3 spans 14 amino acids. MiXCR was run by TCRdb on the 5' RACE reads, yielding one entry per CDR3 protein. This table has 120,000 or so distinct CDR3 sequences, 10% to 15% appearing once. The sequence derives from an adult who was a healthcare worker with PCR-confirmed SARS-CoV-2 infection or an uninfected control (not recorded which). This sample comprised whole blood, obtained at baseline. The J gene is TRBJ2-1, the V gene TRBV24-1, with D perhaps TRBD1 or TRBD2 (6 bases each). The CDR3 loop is CATSGRGPYNEQFF. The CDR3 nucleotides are TGTGCCACCAGTGGCCGGGGGCCGTACAATGAGCAGTTCTTC.